Listed below are T cell receptor beta chains from one sample, sequenced in a study of cytomegalovirus exposure and HLA in healthy donors. Here immunoSEQ multiplex PCR was the method, and the copy in TCRdb shows in-frame clones only, minus some. Recorded for this sample: 60,000 or so clones. The sequencing sample was made of PBMCs. These receptors were obtained from a man aged 50-60 years in good health and CMV-seropositive. The CDR3 runs from the conserved cysteine through the conserved F or W. The order of the fields is CDR3 protein, V gene.

CDR3: CASSPRLVPGELFF
V: TRBV28

CDR3: CATGGEGENSPLHF
V: TRBV10-3

CDR3: CASKVAGVGNEQFF
V: TRBV19

CDR3: CASSQETGRFGREYF
V: TRBV14

CDR3: CATSRDPGAGEKLFF
V: TRBV15

CDR3: CASSPGQQETQYF
V: TRBV18

CDR3: CASSPGTGPEKLFF
V: TRBV7-8

CDR3: CASRQLAVETDTQYF
V: TRBV6-4

CDR3: CASSYQENTEAFF
V: TRBV6-5

CDR3: CASSVGIRRDSGANVLTF
V: TRBV9

CDR3: CASSEHRAPNTGELFF
V: TRBV19

CDR3: CSVLSGGDIQYF
V: TRBV29-1

CDR3: CASSQDAGEVETQYF
V: TRBV6-4

CDR3: CASSELALGQGYTF
V: TRBV6-1

CDR3: CASSVAENTEAFF
V: TRBV5-1

CDR3: CASSIGGKLFF
V: TRBV19

CDR3: CASAPDRGHSIREAFF
V: TRBV18

CDR3: CAGEGQETQYF
V: TRBV6-1

CDR3: CASSEGAGGPYEQYF
V: TRBV2

CDR3: CASRFRRTSTDTQYF
V: TRBV5-1

CDR3: CASSQRGGTEKLFF
V: TRBV4-2

CDR3: CASSQDRDSAYEQYF
V: TRBV4-2

CDR3: CASSVGGNTGELFF
V: TRBV9

CDR3: CASSQSTGTNTEAFF
V: TRBV4-2

CDR3: CASSPLLAGVYNEQFF
V: TRBV4-1

CDR3: CASSAPVQGAYEQYF
V: TRBV28

CDR3: CASSVGTRTSGLGDTQYF
V: TRBV9

CDR3: CASSSGQVVNEKLFF
V: TRBV7-9

CDR3: CASRSGGSYGYTF
V: TRBV19

CDR3: CASSEGTASTDKQYF
V: TRBV2

CDR3: CASSIRVGRGSSGNTIYF
V: TRBV19

CDR3: CASSLETQANYGYTF
V: TRBV7-2

CDR3: CASSTRGAFDYEQYF
V: TRBV6-5

CDR3: CASSLAGGPTDTQYF
V: TRBV7-3

CDR3: CASSPRTGGYTGELFF
V: TRBV5-1

CDR3: CAWRSEETQYF
V: TRBV30

CDR3: CASTQGFGYTF
V: TRBV6-6

CDR3: CASSEALAPDGTQYF
V: TRBV13

CDR3: CASRGGSLNTGELFF
V: TRBV7-9

CDR3: CASSRNPQGDANEKLFF
V: TRBV5-1

CDR3: CASSLGGLAVSGANVLTF
V: TRBV27

CDR3: CASSSGTGMISNQPQHF
V: TRBV19

CDR3: CASSLMGLAGNEQFF
V: TRBV7-9

CDR3: CASSLGPHVLTF
V: TRBV13

CDR3: CASSLGGGKGNQPQHF
V: TRBV7-2

CDR3: CASSFFSGQGVEKLFF
V: TRBV11-2

CDR3: CASSIEGTGYDEQYF
V: TRBV19

CDR3: CASSTMTADERYF
V: TRBV28